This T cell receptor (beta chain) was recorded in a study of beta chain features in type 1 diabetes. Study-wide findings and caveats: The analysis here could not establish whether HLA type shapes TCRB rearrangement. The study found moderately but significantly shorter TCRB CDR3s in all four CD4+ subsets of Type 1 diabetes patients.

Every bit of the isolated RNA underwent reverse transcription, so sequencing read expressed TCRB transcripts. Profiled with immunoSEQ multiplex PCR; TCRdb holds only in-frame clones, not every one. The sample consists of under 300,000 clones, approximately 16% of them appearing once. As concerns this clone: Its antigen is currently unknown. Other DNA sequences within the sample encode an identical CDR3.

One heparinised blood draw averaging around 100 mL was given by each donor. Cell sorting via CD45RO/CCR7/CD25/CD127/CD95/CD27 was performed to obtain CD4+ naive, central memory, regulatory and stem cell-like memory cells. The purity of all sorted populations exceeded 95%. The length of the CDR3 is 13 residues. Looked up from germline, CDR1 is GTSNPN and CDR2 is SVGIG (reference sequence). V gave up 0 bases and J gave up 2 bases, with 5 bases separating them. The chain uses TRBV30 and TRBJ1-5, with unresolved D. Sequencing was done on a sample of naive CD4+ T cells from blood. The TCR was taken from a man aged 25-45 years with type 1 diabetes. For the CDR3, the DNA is TGTGCCTGGAGTGTACTGGGCAATCAGCCCCAGCATTTT. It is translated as CAWSVLGNQPQHF.